A selection of T cell receptor beta chains follows, all from one sample in a study of T cells in localized non-small cell lung cancer. TCRdb's table, derived via immunoSEQ multiplex PCR, lists solely in-frame clones and lacks some. The data hold 5,000 to 6,500 clones, with 35% to 40% observed a single time. Sequencing used lung tumor tissue, obtained before any cancer treatment. These receptor sequences come from a male donor older than 55 with stage I squamous cell lung carcinoma. Each CDR3 is given with its conserved first and last residue. A D gene is named only where the DNA matches it firmly. Size values are once, few and many counts, or a class for expanded clones, and some rows have none.

J: TRBJ1-3; V: TRBV30; length: 13; D: .; size: few; CDR3: CAWSTLAGNTIYF; DNA: TGTGCCTGGAGTACCCTGGCTGGAAACACCATATATTTT
J: TRBJ2-1; V: TRBV19; length: 12; D: .; size: few; CDR3: CATGSYQDEQFF; DNA: TGTGCCACCGGGAGCTACCAAGATGAGCAGTTCTTC
J: TRBJ2-7; V: TRBV11-3; length: 15; D: TRBD1; size: medium-sized; CDR3: CASSQGQGGSYEQYF; DNA: TGTGCCAGCAGCCAGGGACAGGGCGGCTCCTACGAGCAGTACTTC
J: TRBJ2-2; V: TRBV18; length: 16; D: TRBD1; size: .; CDR3: CASSPPNRGHGGELFF; DNA: TGTGCCAGCTCACCACCTAACAGGGGGCATGGCGGGGAGCTGTTTTTT
J: TRBJ1-6; V: TRBV19; length: 14; D: .; size: .; CDR3: CASRTPGGNSPLHF; DNA: TGTGCCAGTAGAACTCCAGGAGGGAATTCACCCCTCCACTTT
J: TRBJ1-4; V: TRBV19; length: 14; D: .; size: .; CDR3: CASSRGGGGEKLFF; DNA: TGTGCCAGTAGTCGTGGGGGAGGAGGTGAAAAACTGTTTTTT
J: TRBJ1-4; V: TRBV19; length: 18; D: .; size: few; CDR3: CASSIVTGSRATNEKLFF; DNA: TGTGCCAGTAGTATAGTTACAGGCTCTAGGGCAACTAATGAAAAACTGTTTTTT
J: TRBJ2-7; V: TRBV10-3; length: 13; D: .; size: .; CDR3: CAAALGGTYEQYF; DNA: TGTGCCGCGGCGCTAGGGGGGACCTACGAGCAGTACTTC
J: TRBJ1-6; V: TRBV6-8; length: 15; D: TRBD1; size: few; CDR3: CASREGTAYNSPLHF; DNA: TGTGCCAGCAGAGAGGGGACAGCGTATAATTCACCCCTCCACTTT
J: TRBJ1-4; V: TRBV18; length: 13; D: .; size: few; CDR3: CASSPSGAVELFF; DNA: TGTGCCAGCTCACCATCTGGGGCAGTCGAACTGTTTTTT
J: TRBJ2-7; V: TRBV6-8; length: 13; D: TRBD1; size: .; CDR3: CASSFYRGREQYF; DNA: TGTGCCAGCAGTTTCTACAGGGGTCGAGAGCAGTACTTC
J: TRBJ1-6; V: TRBV10-3; length: 14; D: .; size: .; CDR3: CAISESTSRSPLHF; DNA: TGTGCCATCAGTGAGTCCACCAGTCGGTCACCCCTCCACTTT
J: TRBJ1-6; V: TRBV4-1; length: 13; D: .; size: .; CDR3: CASSQDIESPLHF; DNA: TGCGCCAGCAGCCAAGACATTGAGTCACCCCTCCACTTT
J: TRBJ2-1; V: TRBV19; length: 14; D: .; size: once; CDR3: CASKGLAAYNEQFF; DNA: TGTGCCAGTAAAGGGCTAGCCGCCTACAATGAGCAGTTCTTC
J: TRBJ1-6; V: TRBV6-8; length: 13; D: TRBD1; size: .; CDR3: CASIGQGDSPLHF; DNA: TGTGCCAGCATTGGACAGGGGGATTCACCCCTCCACTTT
J: TRBJ2-6; V: TRBV5-1; length: 17; D: .; size: once; CDR3: CASSPLPGLSGANVLTF; DNA: TGCGCCAGCAGCCCCCTTCCAGGGCTCTCTGGGGCCAACGTCCTGACTTTC
J: TRBJ2-1; V: TRBV27; length: 14; D: .; size: .; CDR3: CASSSGPTNNEQFF; DNA: TGTGCCAGCAGTTCCGGACCGACCAACAATGAGCAGTTCTTC
J: TRBJ1-1; V: TRBV5-1; length: 15; D: .; size: .; CDR3: CASISGIHEGTEAFF; DNA: TGCGCCAGCATCTCTGGTATCCACGAGGGCACTGAAGCTTTCTTT